A selection of T cell receptor beta chains follows, all from one sample in a study of shared clonotypes between healthy human individuals. Assay: immunoSEQ multiplex PCR; the TCRdb copy retains only in-frame clones and omits some. This sample has approximately 530,000 clones; about 96% occur once, and the top ten carry about 0.059%. Sequencing was done on a sample of naive CD4+ T cells sorted from blood. These receptors were obtained from a young woman in good health. Each CDR3 is given with its conserved first and last residue. The D gene is left open where the match is weak. The listing skips clone size in some rows; elsewhere it reads once, few, many or a size class.

>TRBJ1-5|NA|TRBV27|NA
CASSFGGPGQPQHF
TGTGCCAGCAGTTTTGGGGGGCCGGGTCAGCCCCAGCATTTT
>TRBJ1-2|NA|TRBV30|TRBD1
CAWRTGGLGYTF
TGTGCCTGGAGGACAGGGGGCCTAGGCTACACCTTC
>TRBJ2-2|NA|TRBV6-1|TRBD1
CASSEVRGLYTGELFF
TGTGCCAGCAGTGAAGTCAGGGGGCTTTACACCGGGGAGCTGTTTTTT
>TRBJ2-7|NA|TRBV19|TRBD2
CASSKGLAGGYYEQYF
TGTGCCAGTAGTAAGGGACTAGCGGGTGGTTACTACGAGCAGTACTTC
>TRBJ1-4|NA|TRBV6-1|NA
CASSEDRINEKLFF
TGTGCCAGCAGTGAAGACAGGATTAATGAAAAACTGTTTTTT
>TRBJ2-5|NA|TRBV25-1|TRBD1
CASSARTGEQYF
TGTGCCAGCAGTGCGCGGACAGGAGAGCAGTACTTC
>TRBJ1-1|NA|TRBV2|NA
CASRETGGMNTEAFF
TGTGCCAGCAGAGAGACAGGAGGGATGAACACTGAAGCTTTCTTT
>TRBJ1-1|NA|TRBV27|NA
CASSLDRTENTEAFF
TGTGCCAGCAGTTTGGACCGAACAGAGAACACTGAAGCTTTCTTT
>TRBJ1-6|NA|TRBV23-1|NA
CASSQSPGIRSPLHF
TGCGCCAGCAGTCAATCGCCAGGGATCAGGTCACCCCTCCACTTT
>TRBJ1-5|few|TRBV7-2|NA
CASSLYVSNQPQHF
TGTGCCAGCAGCTTATACGTTAGCAATCAGCCCCAGCATTTT
>TRBJ2-2|once|TRBV9|TRBD2
CASRQPGLEPGELFF
TGTGCCAGCAGACAACCGGGACTAGAACCCGGGGAGCTGTTTTTT
>TRBJ2-7|NA|TRBV5-5|NA
CASSFSLAPYEQYF
TGTGCCAGCAGCTTTAGCCTGGCCCCCTACGAGCAGTACTTC
>TRBJ2-5|NA|TRBV9|TRBD2
CASSVTSGSETQYF
TGTGCCAGCAGCGTAACTAGCGGGAGTGAGACCCAGTACTTC
>TRBJ2-1|NA|TRBV25-1|NA
CASSPIGRDEQFF
TGTGCCAGCAGTCCTATAGGACGCGATGAGCAGTTCTTC
>TRBJ2-7|NA|TRBV19|NA
CASSISQGRSYEQYF
TGTGCCAGTAGTATTTCCCAGGGACGCTCCTACGAGCAGTACTTC
>TRBJ2-1|NA|TRBV5-1|NA
CASSLGGRTSYNEQFF
TGCGCCAGCAGCCTTGGTGGACGGACCTCCTACAATGAGCAGTTCTTC
>TRBJ1-5|few|TRBV6-1|NA
CASSVGVTQNQPQHF
TGTGCCAGCAGTGTAGGGGTGACTCAGAATCAGCCCCAGCATTTT
>TRBJ1-4|NA|TRBV19|NA
CASGPRSGITNEKLFF
TGTGCCAGTGGCCCTCGTTCGGGGATAACTAATGAAAAACTGTTTTTT
>TRBJ2-3|NA|TRBV7-2|TRBD1
CASSLVGTGIGTDTQYF
TGTGCCAGCAGCTTAGTTGGGACAGGGATCGGCACAGATACGCAGTATTTT
>TRBJ1-3|NA|TRBV5-1|TRBD1
CASSLTGAGNTIYF
TGCGCCAGCAGCTTGACAGGGGCTGGAAACACCATATATTTT
>TRBJ1-2|NA|TRBV5-6|NA
CASSKGWGGSYGYTF
TGTGCCAGCAGCAAGGGATGGGGGGGCTCCTATGGCTACACCTTC
>TRBJ2-5|NA|TRBV7-3|NA
CASGAGDIQETQYF
TGTGCCAGCGGGGCAGGGGATATTCAAGAGACCCAGTACTTC
>TRBJ2-3|NA|TRBV28|NA
CASSGVGAGYTDTQYF
TGTGCCAGCAGTGGCGTGGGTGCGGGGTACACAGATACGCAGTATTTT
>TRBJ2-5|NA|TRBV5-1|NA
CASSRTGTETQYF
TGCGCCAGCAGCCGGACGGGGACGGAGACCCAGTACTTC
>TRBJ1-3|NA|TRBV25-1|NA
CATGGPLSGNTIYF
TGTGCCACCGGTGGACCCCTCTCTGGAAACACCATATATTTT
>TRBJ2-5|NA|TRBV5-1|TRBD2
CASSLGLAGGSRETQYF
TGCGCCAGCAGCTTAGGACTAGCGGGAGGATCTCGGGAGACCCAGTACTTC
>TRBJ1-2|once|TRBV7-3|NA
CASSMGGPPYGYTF
TGTGCCAGCAGCATGGGAGGTCCGCCCTATGGCTACACCTTC
>TRBJ2-7|once|TRBV30|TRBD1
CAWARDRGFEQYF
TGTGCCTGGGCGAGGGACAGGGGATTCGAGCAGTACTTC
>TRBJ2-7|few|TRBV27|NA
CASRGALRDEQYF
TGTGCCAGCAGGGGAGCCCTTCGGGACGAGCAGTACTTC
>TRBJ1-2|NA|TRBV28|TRBD1
CASRPGQPTGYTF
TGTGCCAGCAGACCGGGACAGCCGACTGGCTACACCTTC
>TRBJ2-2|NA|TRBV11-3|TRBD2
CASSLARTSDTNTGELFF
TGTGCCAGCAGCTTAGCTCGGACTAGCGACACGAACACCGGGGAGCTGTTTTTT
>TRBJ2-3|NA|TRBV27|TRBD1
CASSLGQGALDTQYF
TGTGCCAGCAGTTTAGGACAGGGGGCCTTGGATACGCAGTATTTT
>TRBJ1-5|NA|TRBV7-9|TRBD1
CASSLEGTGGFNQPQHF
TGTGCCAGCAGCTTAGAGGGGACAGGGGGCTTTAACCAGCCCCAGCATTTT
>TRBJ2-7|NA|TRBV2|NA
CASSPGPYYEQYF
TGTGCCAGCAGCCCGGGACCGTACTACGAGCAGTACTTC
>TRBJ1-2|NA|TRBV27|NA
CASRRDRAYYGYTF
TGTGCCAGCAGGCGGGACCGAGCCTACTATGGCTACACCTTC
>TRBJ2-5|NA|TRBV29-1|NA
CSVTGPEETQYF
TGCAGCGTCACAGGGCCCGAAGAGACCCAGTACTTC
>TRBJ2-2|NA|TRBV28|TRBD1
CASSWTGAGTGELFF
TGTGCCAGCAGCTGGACAGGGGCGGGGACCGGGGAGCTGTTTTTT
>TRBJ2-5|once|TRBV2|NA
CASSFRKETQYF
TGTGCCAGCAGTTTTAGGAAAGAGACCCAGTACTTC
>TRBJ2-6|NA|TRBV23-1|NA
CASSWVSTQQSRANVLTF
TGCGCCAGCAGTTGGGTTAGTACGCAACAAAGTCGGGCCAACGTCCTGACTTTC
>TRBJ1-1|NA|TRBV11-2|NA
CASSLQGRTEAFF
TGTGCCAGCAGCTTACAGGGTCGCACTGAAGCTTTCTTT
>TRBJ2-3|NA|TRBV29-1|NA
CSVAGQFTDTQYF
TGCAGCGTGGCGGGACAGTTCACAGATACGCAGTATTTT
>TRBJ2-3|NA|TRBV7-2|NA
CASSFSSTDTQYF
TGTGCCAGCAGCTTTAGTAGCACAGATACGCAGTATTTT
>TRBJ2-7|NA|TRBV15|NA
CATSRDLGTYEQYF
TGTGCCACCAGCAGAGATTTGGGAACCTACGAGCAGTACTTC
>TRBJ2-2|NA|TRBV5-1|TRBD1
CASSLQGTAGELFF
TGCGCCAGCAGCTTACAGGGGACGGCCGGGGAGCTGTTTTTT
>TRBJ1-5|once|TRBV28|NA
CASRYRGPQVGQPQHF
TGTGCCAGCAGATACCGGGGCCCACAAGTCGGTCAGCCCCAGCATTTT
>TRBJ1-1|NA|TRBV19|NA
CASSKGLDGENTEAFF
TGTGCCAGTAGTAAGGGTCTCGACGGCGAGAACACTGAAGCTTTCTTT
>TRBJ1-2|NA|TRBV9|TRBD1
CASSVEVRGAYGYTF
TGTGCCAGCAGCGTAGAAGTCAGGGGGGCCTATGGCTACACCTTC
>TRBJ2-7|NA|TRBV6-6|TRBD1
CASRSGTGGYEQYF
TGTGCCAGCAGGTCCGGGACAGGGGGTTACGAGCAGTACTTC
>TRBJ2-7|NA|TRBV7-2|TRBD2
CASSATHLAGEGEQYF
TGTGCCAGCAGCGCCACACATCTAGCGGGAGAGGGAGAGCAGTACTTC
>TRBJ2-7|NA|TRBV28|TRBD2
CASSSPAASGSYEQYF
TGTGCCAGCAGTTCCCCGGCGGCTAGCGGTTCCTACGAGCAGTACTTC
>TRBJ1-1|NA|TRBV4-1|NA
CASSHVADYTEAFF
TGCGCCAGCAGCCATGTTGCAGACTACACTGAAGCTTTCTTT
>TRBJ1-1|NA|TRBV5-1|NA
CASSLGRDINTEAFF
TGCGCCAGCAGCTTGGGCCGAGACATTAACACTGAAGCTTTCTTT
>TRBJ1-2|NA|TRBV5-1|TRBD1
CASSLGQGANYGYTF
TGCGCCAGCAGCTTGGGACAGGGAGCTAACTATGGCTACACCTTC
>TRBJ2-7|NA|TRBV19|TRBD1
CASSRDTGTALRYEQYF
TGTGCCAGTAGCCGAGATACCGGGACAGCACTACGCTACGAGCAGTACTTC
>TRBJ2-1|NA|TRBV5-1|TRBD2
CASTNLAGGGNEQFF
TGCGCCAGCACCAATCTAGCGGGAGGCGGCAATGAGCAGTTCTTC
>TRBJ2-1|NA|TRBV5-4|NA
CASSLKENEQFF
TGTGCCAGCAGCTTGAAGGAGAATGAGCAGTTCTTC
>TRBJ2-3|NA|TRBV9|NA
CASSGSVSTDTQYF
TGTGCCAGCAGCGGGAGCGTAAGCACAGATACGCAGTATTTT
>TRBJ2-3|NA|TRBV19|TRBD1
CASSIRRGLSDTQYF
TGTGCCAGTAGTATTCGAAGGGGGCTATCAGATACGCAGTATTTT